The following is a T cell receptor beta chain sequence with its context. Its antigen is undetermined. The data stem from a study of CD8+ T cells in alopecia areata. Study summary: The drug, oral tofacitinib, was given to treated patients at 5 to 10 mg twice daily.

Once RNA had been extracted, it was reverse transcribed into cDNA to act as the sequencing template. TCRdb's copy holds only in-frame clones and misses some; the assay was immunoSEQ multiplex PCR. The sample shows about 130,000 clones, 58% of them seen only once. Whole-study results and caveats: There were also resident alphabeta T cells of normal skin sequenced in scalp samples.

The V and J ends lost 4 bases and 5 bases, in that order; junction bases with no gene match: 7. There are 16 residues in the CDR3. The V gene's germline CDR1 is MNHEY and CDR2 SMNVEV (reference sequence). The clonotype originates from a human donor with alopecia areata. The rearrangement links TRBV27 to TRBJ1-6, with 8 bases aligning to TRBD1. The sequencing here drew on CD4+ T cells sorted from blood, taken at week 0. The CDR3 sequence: CASSSWTGINNSPLHF. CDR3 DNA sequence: TGTGCCAGCAGTTCCTGGACAGGGATAAATAATTCACCCCTCCACTTT.